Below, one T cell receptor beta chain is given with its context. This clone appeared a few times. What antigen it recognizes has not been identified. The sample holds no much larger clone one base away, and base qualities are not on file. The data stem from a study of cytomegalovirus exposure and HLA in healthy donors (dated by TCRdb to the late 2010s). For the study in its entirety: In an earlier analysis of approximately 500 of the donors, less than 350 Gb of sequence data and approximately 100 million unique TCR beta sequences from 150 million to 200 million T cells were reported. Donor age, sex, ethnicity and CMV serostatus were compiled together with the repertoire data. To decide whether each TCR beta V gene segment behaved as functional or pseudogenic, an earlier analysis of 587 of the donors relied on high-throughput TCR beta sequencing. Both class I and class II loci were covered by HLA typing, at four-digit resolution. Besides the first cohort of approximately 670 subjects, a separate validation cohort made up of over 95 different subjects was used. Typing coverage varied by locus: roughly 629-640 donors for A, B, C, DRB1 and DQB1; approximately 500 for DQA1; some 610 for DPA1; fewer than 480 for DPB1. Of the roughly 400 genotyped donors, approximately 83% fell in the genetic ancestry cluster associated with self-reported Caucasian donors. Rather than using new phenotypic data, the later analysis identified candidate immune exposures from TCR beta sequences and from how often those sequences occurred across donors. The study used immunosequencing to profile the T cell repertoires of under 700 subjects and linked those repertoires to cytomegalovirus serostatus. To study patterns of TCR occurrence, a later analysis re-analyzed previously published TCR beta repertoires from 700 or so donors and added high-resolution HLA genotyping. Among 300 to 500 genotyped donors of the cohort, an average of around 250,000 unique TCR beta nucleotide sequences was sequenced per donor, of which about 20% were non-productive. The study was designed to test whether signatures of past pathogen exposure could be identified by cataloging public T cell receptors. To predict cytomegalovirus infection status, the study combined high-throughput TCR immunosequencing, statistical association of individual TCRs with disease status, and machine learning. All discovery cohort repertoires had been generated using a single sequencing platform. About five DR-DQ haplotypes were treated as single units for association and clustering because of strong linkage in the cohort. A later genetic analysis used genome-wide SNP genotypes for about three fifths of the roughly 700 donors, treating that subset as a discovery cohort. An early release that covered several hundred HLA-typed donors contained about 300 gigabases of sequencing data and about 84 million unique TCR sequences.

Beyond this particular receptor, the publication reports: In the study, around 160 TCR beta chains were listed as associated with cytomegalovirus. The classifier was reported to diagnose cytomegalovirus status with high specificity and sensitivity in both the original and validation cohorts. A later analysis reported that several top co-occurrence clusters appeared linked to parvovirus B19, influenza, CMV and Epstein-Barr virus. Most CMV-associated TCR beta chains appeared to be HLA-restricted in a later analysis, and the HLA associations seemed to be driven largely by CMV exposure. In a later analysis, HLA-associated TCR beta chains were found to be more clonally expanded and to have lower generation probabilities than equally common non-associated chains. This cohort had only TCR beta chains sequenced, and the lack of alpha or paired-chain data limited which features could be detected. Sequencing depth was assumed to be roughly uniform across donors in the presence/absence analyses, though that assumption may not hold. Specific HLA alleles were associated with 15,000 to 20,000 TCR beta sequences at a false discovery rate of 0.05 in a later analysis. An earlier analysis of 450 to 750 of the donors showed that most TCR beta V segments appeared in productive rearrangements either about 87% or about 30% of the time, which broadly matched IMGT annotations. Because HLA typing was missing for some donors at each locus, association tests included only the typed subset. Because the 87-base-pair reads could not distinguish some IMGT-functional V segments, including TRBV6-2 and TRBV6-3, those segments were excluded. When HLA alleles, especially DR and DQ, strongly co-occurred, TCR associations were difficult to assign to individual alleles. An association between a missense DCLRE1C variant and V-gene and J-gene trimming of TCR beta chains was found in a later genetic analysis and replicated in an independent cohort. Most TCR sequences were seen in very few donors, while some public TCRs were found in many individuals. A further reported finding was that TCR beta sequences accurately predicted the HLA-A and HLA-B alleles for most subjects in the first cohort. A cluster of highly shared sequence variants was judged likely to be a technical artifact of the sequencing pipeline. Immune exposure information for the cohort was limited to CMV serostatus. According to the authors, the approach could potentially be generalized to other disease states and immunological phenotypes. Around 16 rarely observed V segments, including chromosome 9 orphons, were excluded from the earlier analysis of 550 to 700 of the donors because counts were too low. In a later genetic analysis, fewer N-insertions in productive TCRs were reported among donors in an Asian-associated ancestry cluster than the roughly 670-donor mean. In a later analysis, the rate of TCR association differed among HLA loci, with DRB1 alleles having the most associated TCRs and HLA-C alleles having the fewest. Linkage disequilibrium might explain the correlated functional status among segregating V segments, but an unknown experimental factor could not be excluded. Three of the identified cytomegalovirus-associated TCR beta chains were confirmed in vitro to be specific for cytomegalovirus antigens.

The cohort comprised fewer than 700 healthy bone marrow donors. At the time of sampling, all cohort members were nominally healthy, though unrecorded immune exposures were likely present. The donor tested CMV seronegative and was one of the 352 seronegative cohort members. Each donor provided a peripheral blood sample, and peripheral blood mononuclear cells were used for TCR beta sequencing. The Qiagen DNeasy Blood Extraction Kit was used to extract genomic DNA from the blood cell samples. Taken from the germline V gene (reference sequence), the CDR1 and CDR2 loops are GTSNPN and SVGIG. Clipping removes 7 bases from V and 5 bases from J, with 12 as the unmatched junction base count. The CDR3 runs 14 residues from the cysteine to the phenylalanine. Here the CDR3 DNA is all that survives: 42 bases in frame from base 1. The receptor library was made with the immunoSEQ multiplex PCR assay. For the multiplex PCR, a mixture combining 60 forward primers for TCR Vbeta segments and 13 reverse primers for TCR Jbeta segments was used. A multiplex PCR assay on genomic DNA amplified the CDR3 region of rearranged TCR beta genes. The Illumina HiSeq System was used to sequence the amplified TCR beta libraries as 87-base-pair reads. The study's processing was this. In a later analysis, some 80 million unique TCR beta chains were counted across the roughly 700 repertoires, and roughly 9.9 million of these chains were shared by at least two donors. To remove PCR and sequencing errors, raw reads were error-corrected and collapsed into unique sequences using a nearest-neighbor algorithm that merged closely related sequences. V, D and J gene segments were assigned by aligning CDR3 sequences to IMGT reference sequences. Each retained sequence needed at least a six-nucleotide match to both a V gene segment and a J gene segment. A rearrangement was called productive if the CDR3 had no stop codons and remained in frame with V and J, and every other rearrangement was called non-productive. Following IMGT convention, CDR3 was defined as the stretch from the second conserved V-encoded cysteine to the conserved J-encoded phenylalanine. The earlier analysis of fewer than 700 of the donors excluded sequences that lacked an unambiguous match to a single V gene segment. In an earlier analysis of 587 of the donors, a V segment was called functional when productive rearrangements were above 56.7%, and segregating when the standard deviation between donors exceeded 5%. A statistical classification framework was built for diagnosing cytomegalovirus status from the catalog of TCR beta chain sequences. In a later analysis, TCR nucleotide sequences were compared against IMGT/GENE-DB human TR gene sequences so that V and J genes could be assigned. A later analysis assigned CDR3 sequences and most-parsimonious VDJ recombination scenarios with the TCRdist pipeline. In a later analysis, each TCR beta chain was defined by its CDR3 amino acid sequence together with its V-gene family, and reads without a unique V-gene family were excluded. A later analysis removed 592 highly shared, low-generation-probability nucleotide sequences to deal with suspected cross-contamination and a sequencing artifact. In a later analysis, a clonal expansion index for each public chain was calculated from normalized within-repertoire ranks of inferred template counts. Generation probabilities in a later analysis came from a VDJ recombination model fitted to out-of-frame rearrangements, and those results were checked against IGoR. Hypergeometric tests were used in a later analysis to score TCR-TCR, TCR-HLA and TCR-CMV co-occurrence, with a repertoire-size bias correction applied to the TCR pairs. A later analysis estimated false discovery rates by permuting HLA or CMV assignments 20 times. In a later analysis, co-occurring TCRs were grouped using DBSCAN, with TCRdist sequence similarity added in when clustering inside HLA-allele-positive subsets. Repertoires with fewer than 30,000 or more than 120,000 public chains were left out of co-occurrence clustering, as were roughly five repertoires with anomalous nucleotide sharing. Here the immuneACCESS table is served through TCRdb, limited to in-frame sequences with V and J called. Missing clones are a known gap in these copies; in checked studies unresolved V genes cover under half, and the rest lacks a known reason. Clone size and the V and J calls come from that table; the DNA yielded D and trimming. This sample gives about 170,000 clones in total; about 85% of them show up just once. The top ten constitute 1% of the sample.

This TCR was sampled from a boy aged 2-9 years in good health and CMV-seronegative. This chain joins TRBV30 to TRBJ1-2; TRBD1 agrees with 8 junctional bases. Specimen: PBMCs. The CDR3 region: CASLQGVSGYGYTF. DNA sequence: TGTGCCTCACTACAGGGGGTATCTGGATATGGCTACACCTTC.